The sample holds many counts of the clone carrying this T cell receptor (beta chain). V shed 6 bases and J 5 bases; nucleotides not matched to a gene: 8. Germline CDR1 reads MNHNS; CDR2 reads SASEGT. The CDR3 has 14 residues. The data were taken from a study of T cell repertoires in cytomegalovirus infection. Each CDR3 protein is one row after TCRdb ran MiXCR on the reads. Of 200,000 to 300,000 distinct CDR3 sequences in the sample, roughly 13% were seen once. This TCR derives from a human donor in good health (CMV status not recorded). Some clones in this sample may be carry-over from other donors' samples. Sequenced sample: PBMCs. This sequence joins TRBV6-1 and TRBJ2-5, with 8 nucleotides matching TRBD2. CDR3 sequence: CASRNGGAVETQYF. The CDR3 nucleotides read TGTGCCAGCAGAAACGGGGGGGCGGTGGAGACCCAGTACTTC.